The clone carrying this TCR beta chain was counted a few times. The data originate from a study of blood T cell repertoires in COVID-19. The CDR3 sequence is 13 residues long. Germline CDR1 and CDR2: MDHEN and SYDVKM. V shed 6 bases and J shed 4 bases, with 12 bases lying between them. Data came from immunoSEQ multiplex PCR; TCRdb stores just in-frame clones and leaves some out. Here the sample spans about 120,000 clones, around 68% being singletons. The chain uses TRBV28 and TRBJ1-2; D unclear. Sequencing used peripheral blood. The receptor was isolated from a woman aged 55-75 years with acute or convalescent COVID-19. CDR3 bases: TGTGCCAGCAGGACGCCGGGAATCTATGGCTACACCTTC. Encoded protein: CASRTPGIYGYTF.